These T cell receptor beta chains were read from a single sample in a study of T-cell memory formation after mild COVID-19. TCRdb reprocessed the 5' RACE reads with MiXCR, giving one entry per CDR3 protein. The data hold almost 250,000 distinct CDR3 sequences, with 15% observed a single time. The source material was PBMCs or a T cell subset sorted from them (not recorded which). Receptor source: an adult woman who had mild COVID-19 (a few samples of this study predate the infection). Cell type and time point are not known. Each CDR3 is given with its conserved first and last residue. The order of the fields is J gene, V gene, CDR3 protein.

j_call: TRBJ2-2; v_call: TRBV7-2; cdr3_aa: CASSLYGTGELFF
j_call: TRBJ1-2; v_call: TRBV29-1; cdr3_aa: CSVGQGLLYGYTF
j_call: TRBJ1-1; v_call: TRBV7-6; cdr3_aa: CASSLTSDRDDTEAFF
j_call: TRBJ2-5; v_call: TRBV7-9; cdr3_aa: CASSYGVRGETQYF
j_call: TRBJ1-2; v_call: TRBV12-3/TRBV12-4; cdr3_aa: CASSSTGYGYTF
j_call: TRBJ2-3; v_call: TRBV6-6; cdr3_aa: CASSYLRQGGTDTQYF
j_call: TRBJ2-7; v_call: TRBV9; cdr3_aa: CASSVGETSYEQYF
j_call: TRBJ2-1; v_call: TRBV19; cdr3_aa: CASSMSIASGRENEQFF
j_call: TRBJ1-1; v_call: TRBV6-1; cdr3_aa: CASSDPSLGTEAFF
j_call: TRBJ1-1; v_call: TRBV10-2; cdr3_aa: CASRAEEGSSPAAFF
j_call: TRBJ2-3; v_call: TRBV7-3; cdr3_aa: CASSLSTLATQYF
j_call: TRBJ2-3; v_call: TRBV7-6; cdr3_aa: CASSLGAVTDTQYF
j_call: TRBJ1-6; v_call: TRBV18; cdr3_aa: CASSRDRAGPISPLHF
j_call: TRBJ2-7; v_call: TRBV9; cdr3_aa: CASSVGTSPYEQYF
j_call: TRBJ1-5; v_call: TRBV30; cdr3_aa: CAWSSGHYQPQHF
j_call: TRBJ2-1; v_call: TRBV5-3; cdr3_aa: CARSSSLRASGESGEQFF
j_call: TRBJ2-2; v_call: TRBV4-3; cdr3_aa: CASSQGLDRGGELFF
j_call: TRBJ2-3; v_call: TRBV7-9; cdr3_aa: CASTPWRGGSDTQYF
j_call: TRBJ1-1; v_call: TRBV3-1; cdr3_aa: CASSPREIFGGEAFF
j_call: TRBJ2-2; v_call: TRBV24-1; cdr3_aa: CATSDRTGEAGELFF
j_call: TRBJ2-7; v_call: TRBV6-2/TRBV6-3; cdr3_aa: CASSYSTTSYEQYF
j_call: TRBJ2-4; v_call: TRBV7-8; cdr3_aa: CASSSELGPSGGIQYF
j_call: TRBJ2-2; v_call: TRBV6-1; cdr3_aa: CASTKTGSNTGELFF
j_call: TRBJ2-1; v_call: TRBV7-2; cdr3_aa: CASSLEGHVAGNNEQFF
j_call: TRBJ2-1; v_call: TRBV7-3; cdr3_aa: CASSLLPQGRDEQFF
j_call: TRBJ2-5; v_call: TRBV3-1; cdr3_aa: CASSQGLINQETQYF
j_call: TRBJ2-2; v_call: TRBV12-3/TRBV12-4; cdr3_aa: CASSLYGGFRTGELFF
j_call: TRBJ2-1; v_call: TRBV11-2; cdr3_aa: CASSPRRGLADSYNEQFF
j_call: TRBJ1-4; v_call: TRBV11-2; cdr3_aa: CASSLNTGEGSEKLFF
j_call: TRBJ2-3; v_call: TRBV11-2; cdr3_aa: CASSRRAGGSDTQYF
j_call: TRBJ2-2; v_call: TRBV29-1; cdr3_aa: CSVGQGTDTGELFF
j_call: TRBJ2-2; v_call: TRBV5-1; cdr3_aa: CASSLVHANTGELFF
j_call: TRBJ2-3; v_call: TRBV4-1; cdr3_aa: CASSQGIGTGGRDTQYF
j_call: TRBJ1-2; v_call: TRBV21-1; cdr3_aa: CASSLGTVSYGYTF
j_call: TRBJ2-7; v_call: TRBV18; cdr3_aa: CASSPRSGTGVTEQYF
j_call: TRBJ2-3; v_call: TRBV7-9; cdr3_aa: CASSIGTGVGDTQYF